The sequence of this T cell receptor (beta chain) was determined in a study of lung T cells in sarcoidosis with Löfgren's syndrome. TCRdb re-derived calls from the reads in MiXCR, one entry per CDR3 protein. The sample comprises 15,000 to 20,000 distinct CDR3 sequences, roughly 22% of which are singletons, and around 4.1% rests with the top ten. Germline V lookup: CDR1 SQVTM, CDR2 ANQGSEA. The J segment lost 5 bases and the V segment lost 6 bases, leaving 15 bases of the junction unmatched. The CDR3 spans 16 residues. This sequence joins TRBV29-1 and TRBJ2-1; 8 nucleotides line up with TRBD2. Sequenced: CD4+ T cells from PBMCs. The receptor was derived from a human donor with sarcoidosis (Löfgren's syndrome or another form), or a control subject (not recorded which). CDR3 DNA: TGCAGCGTCCCACTAAATAGCGGGGCTCCAAACAATGAGCAGTTCTTC. Protein product: CSVPLNSGAPNNEQFF.